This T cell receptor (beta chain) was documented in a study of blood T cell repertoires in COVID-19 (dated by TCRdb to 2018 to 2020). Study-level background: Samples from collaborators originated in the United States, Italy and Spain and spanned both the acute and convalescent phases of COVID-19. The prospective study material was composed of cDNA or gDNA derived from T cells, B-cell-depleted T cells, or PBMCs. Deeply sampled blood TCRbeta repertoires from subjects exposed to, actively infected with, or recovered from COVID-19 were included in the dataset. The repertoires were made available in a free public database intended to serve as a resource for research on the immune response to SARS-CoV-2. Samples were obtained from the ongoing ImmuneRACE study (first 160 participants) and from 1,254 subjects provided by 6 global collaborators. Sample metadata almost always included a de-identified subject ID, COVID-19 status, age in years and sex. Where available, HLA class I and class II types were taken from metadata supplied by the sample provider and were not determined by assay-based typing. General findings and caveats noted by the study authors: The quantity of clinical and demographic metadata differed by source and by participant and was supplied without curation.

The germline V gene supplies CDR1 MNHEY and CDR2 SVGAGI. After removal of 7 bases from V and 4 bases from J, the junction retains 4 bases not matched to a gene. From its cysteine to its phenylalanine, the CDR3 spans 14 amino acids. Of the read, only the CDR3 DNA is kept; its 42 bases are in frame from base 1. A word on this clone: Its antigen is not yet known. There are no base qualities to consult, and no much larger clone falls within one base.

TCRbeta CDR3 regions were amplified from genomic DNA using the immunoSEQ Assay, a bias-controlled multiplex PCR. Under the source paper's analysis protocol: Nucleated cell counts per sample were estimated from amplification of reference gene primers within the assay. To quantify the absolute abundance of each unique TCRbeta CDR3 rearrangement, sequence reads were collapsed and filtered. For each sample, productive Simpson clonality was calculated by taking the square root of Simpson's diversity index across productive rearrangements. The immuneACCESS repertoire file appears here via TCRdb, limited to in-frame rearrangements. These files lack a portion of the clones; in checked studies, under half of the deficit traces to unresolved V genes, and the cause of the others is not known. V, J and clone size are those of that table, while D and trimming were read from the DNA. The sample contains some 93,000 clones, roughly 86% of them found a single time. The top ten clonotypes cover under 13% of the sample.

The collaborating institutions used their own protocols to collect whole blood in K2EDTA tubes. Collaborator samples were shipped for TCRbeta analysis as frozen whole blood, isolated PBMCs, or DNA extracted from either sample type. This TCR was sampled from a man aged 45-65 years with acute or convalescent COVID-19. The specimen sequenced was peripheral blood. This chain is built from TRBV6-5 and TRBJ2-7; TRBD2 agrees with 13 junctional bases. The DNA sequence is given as TGTGCCAGCACCTCGGGACTAGCGGGGTACGAGCAGTACTTC. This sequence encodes CASTSGLAGYEQYF.